A selection of T cell receptor beta chains follows, all from one sample in a study of shared clonotypes between healthy human individuals. Some clones are missing from TCRdb's copy, which holds only in-frame ones; the method was immunoSEQ multiplex PCR. This table holds just over 2,000,000 clones, over 85% found once. The specimen sequenced was naive CD4+ T cells sorted from blood. These receptor sequences come from a man aged 18-30 years in good health. CDR3s leave out the opening cysteine and the closing phenylalanine or tryptophan. Size tells how often a clone was seen (once, few, many) or the class of an expanded clone, and some rows leave it out.

j_call,clone_size,v_call,cdr3_aa
TRBJ1-1,.,TRBV7-2,ASSIGAQGGTEAF
TRBJ1-3,.,TRBV14,ASSPELSGNTIY
TRBJ2-7,.,TRBV11-1,ASSPSGLAGGYEQY
TRBJ1-1,.,TRBV6-6,ASSNSGRNTEAF
TRBJ2-1,.,TRBV4-1,ASSQGNDRGSYNEQF
TRBJ2-5,.,TRBV5-4,ASSRGQGNPQETQY
TRBJ2-2,.,TRBV10-2,ASSSYTGYTGELF
TRBJ2-1,.,TRBV6-1,ASSEGLHLQWEQF
TRBJ2-3,once,TRBV5-1,ASSIPGLAATDTQY
TRBJ1-5,once,TRBV7-9,ASSDYEGTNQPQH
TRBJ1-2,few,TRBV7-3,ASTTPGRGYT
TRBJ2-5,.,TRBV27,ASSPLTLETQY
TRBJ2-7,.,TRBV11-2,ASSVGKTSVSYEQY
TRBJ2-2,.,TRBV27,ASSSPAGVNTGELF
TRBJ1-1,.,TRBV11-2,ASSTGRTANTEAF
TRBJ2-7,.,TRBV9,ASSPNERPGYEQY
TRBJ2-1,.,TRBV4-1,ASSHSGGQLNEQF
TRBJ1-2,.,TRBV6-5,ASRGPGLGYGYT
TRBJ2-7,.,TRBV2,ASSVRDLPSDEQY
TRBJ1-2,.,TRBV19,ASTPRAGGYT
TRBJ2-7,.,TRBV28,ASSPLRTAYEQY
TRBJ2-6,.,TRBV15,ATSIGRGSYSGANVLT
TRBJ2-7,.,TRBV6-5,ASNPTDNEQY
TRBJ1-1,.,TRBV9,ASSRGTNTEAF
TRBJ1-2,.,TRBV19,ASSLAGNYGYT
TRBJ2-7,.,TRBV7-2,ASSPLSRNGEQY
TRBJ2-7,.,TRBV2,ASSEVGLAGGGEQY
TRBJ1-1,once,TRBV5-1,ASSTGTVEAF
TRBJ2-5,.,TRBV5-1,ASSILQETQY
TRBJ2-1,many,TRBV5-1,ASSLASTGSEQF